These 29 T cell receptor beta chains were all obtained from the same sample, sequenced in a study of T cells in Graves' hyperthyroidism and ophthalmopathy. Researchers took RNA transcripts and amplified the TCR beta CDR3 regions from them. The study used the HTBI primer set for a first-round RT-PCR of the TCR CDR3. Using its own MiXCR run on the multiplex PCR reads, TCRdb lists one record per CDR3 protein. The sample holds nearly 250,000 distinct CDR3 sequences; 16% are singletons and the top ten take more than 25%. Sequencing was done on a sample of blood. The source is a woman younger than 35 with Graves' ophthalmopathy.

The sample holds one count of this clonotype. CDR3 in amino acids: CASNLGERDTGELFF. CDR3 bases: TGTGCCAGCAACTTGGGTGAGCGGGACACCGGGGAGCTGTTTTTT. This sequence joins TRBV28 and TRBJ2-2, with a tentative D call TRBD2 (6 bases). This CDR3 comprises 15 residues. Germline-derived CDR1 and CDR2 are MDHEN and SYDVKM. V lost 7 bases to trimming and J lost 3 bases, with 15 bases between them.

Only a few counts were recorded for this clonotype. The chain is built from TRBV28 and TRBJ2-7, with TRBD2 matching over 8 bases. Germline-derived CDR1 and CDR2 are MDHEN and SYDVKM. CDR3 length equals 13 residues. J was trimmed by 9 bases and V by 5 bases; bases with no gene match: 9. The CDR3 DNA sequence: TGTGCCAGCAGTCGTCGTAGCGGGGTCCCGCAGTACTTC. This encodes CASSRRSGVPQYF.

This clonotype was observed at least ten times. The chain recombines TRBV28 with TRBJ1-5; 8 bases agree with TRBD1. The CDR3 sequence is 16 residues long. From germline, CDR1 is MDHEN and CDR2 SYDVKM. V trimming: 5 bases; J trimming: 4 bases; junction bases outside the gene matches: 10. CDR3 sequence (DNA): TGTGCCAGCAGTCTCCCCGGACAGGGTCGAAATCAGCCCCAGCATTTT. Residues: CASSLPGQGRNQPQHF.

This clonotype was counted ten times or more. This rearrangement joins TRBV7-9 to TRBJ2-3; tentative D call: TRBD2 (5 bases). CDR3 size: 15 residues. Germline CDR1 is SEHNR and CDR2 is FQNEAQ (reference sequence). Trimming cost V 4 bases and J 5 bases, with 16 bases left between them. CDR3 loop: CASSSNLGGQDTQYF. As DNA, the CDR3 is TGTGCCAGCAGCTCTAACCTCGGAGGCCAAGATACGCAGTATTTT.

This clonotype was observed many times. The chain couples TRBV7-2 to TRBJ1-1; D is ambiguous. V was pared by 4 bases and J by 1 base, with 7 bases between. CDR1 is SGHTA and CDR2 is FQGNSA in the germline V gene. The length of the CDR3 is 13 residues. The CDR3 bases are TGTGCCAGCAGCTGGAAATGGAACACTGAAGCTTTCTTT. It specifies CASSWKWNTEAFF. The variable domain in full, with the rest retrieved from reference TRBV7-2 and TRBJ1-1, is GAGVSQSPSNKVTEKGKDVELRCDPISGHTALYWYRQSLGQGLEFLIYFQGNSAPDKSGLPSDRFSAERTGGSVSTLTIQRTQQEDSAVYLCASSWKWNTEAFFGQGTRLTVV.

The chain joins TRBV4-3 to TRBJ2-1; no firm D call. Germline assignment: CDR1 LGHNA and CDR2 YSLEER. This CDR3 comprises 17 residues. V gave up 0 bases and J gave up 6 bases, with 18 bases separating them. The CDR3 spells CASSQDLAGTSSNEQFF. As DNA, the CDR3 is TGCGCCAGCAGCCAAGATCTGGCAGGTACGTCTAGCAATGAGCAGTTCTTC.

This clonotype was counted many times. V is TRBV7-9 and J is TRBJ1-5; no clear D. There are 15 residues in the CDR3. Germline CDR1 SEHNR, CDR2 FQNEAQ (reference sequence). Deletions cut 1 base from V and 4 bases from J, with 11 bases between. CDR3: CASSLGTGWNQPQHF. The CDR3 nucleotides read TGTGCCAGCAGCTTAGGAACGGGGTGGAATCAGCCCCAGCATTTT. Drawing the rest from reference TRBV7-9 and TRBJ1-5, the complete variable domain is DTGVSQNPRHKITKRGQNVTFRCDPISEHNRLYWYRQTLGQGPEFLTYFQNEAQLEKSRLLSDRFSAERPKGSFSTLEIQRTEQGDSAMYLCASSLGTGWNQPQHFGDGTRLSIL.

The V call is TRBV30, the J call TRBJ2-5; D unresolved. The CDR3 is made up of 16 amino acids. The V gene's germline CDR1 is GTSNPN and CDR2 SVGIG (reference sequence). V lost 0 bases to trimming and J lost 4 bases, with 18 bases between them. For the CDR3, the DNA is TGTGCCTGGAGTGTACAAAGACTGGGTCCACGAGAGACCCAGTACTTC. Translating gives CAWSVQRLGPRETQYF.

The gene calls are TRBV27 and TRBJ2-1; TRBD1 aligns across 9 bases. Germline loops: CDR1 MNHEY, CDR2 SMNVEV (reference sequence). The length of the CDR3 is 15 residues. The J segment lost 10 bases and the V segment lost 6 bases, leaving 13 bases of the junction unmatched. The CDR3 loop is CASRWPGQGKREQFF. The CDR3 region has the DNA TGTGCCAGCAGATGGCCGGGACAGGGAAAAAGGGAGCAGTTCTTC.

This clonotype was counted ten times or more. This chain connects TRBV20-1 to TRBJ2-7; 8 bases are a match to TRBD2. The trim removed 3 bases at V and 3 bases at J, leaving 10 bases unmatched. Germline CDR1 reads DFQATT; CDR2 reads SNEGSKA (reference sequence). CDR3 length: 15 amino acids. CDR3 loop: CSAREGAGENYEQYF. The CDR3 DNA follows: TGCAGTGCTAGGGAGGGAGCGGGAGAGAACTACGAGCAGTACTTC.

Comment on this clonotype: A much larger clonotype is one base distant, so this may be a read error. This chain connects TRBV14 to TRBJ2-7; 8 bases line up with TRBD2. This CDR3 spans 16 amino acids. The V gene's germline CDR1 is SGHDN and CDR2 FVKESK. This chain's CDR3 is CANSQVPGGAVHEQYF. CDR3 nucleotide sequence: TGTGCCAACAGCCAAGTACCGGGAGGGGCCGTCCACGAGCAGTACTTC.

The V call is TRBV4-1, the J call TRBJ1-5; TRBD1 is a possible D gene (5 bases). Germline loops: CDR1 MGHRA, CDR2 YSYEKL. The germline V and J ends were trimmed by 4 bases and 0 bases, with 16 bases remaining between them. The CDR3 runs 17 residues. The CDR3, as DNA: TGCGCCAGCAGCCCTCACGGGGGGGAATATAGCAATCAGCCCCAGCATTTT. Protein: CASSPHGGEYSNQPQHF.

This clonotype was found a few times. The chain is built from TRBV4-2 and TRBJ2-1, with 8 nucleotides matching TRBD2. The junction had 12 bases not matched to a gene; V was cut back by 3 bases and J by 8 bases. CDR1 is LGHNA, CDR2 YNFKEQ, per germline. There are 16 residues in the CDR3. CDR3 in amino acids: CASSQVGRGFTDEQFF. CDR3 DNA: TGTGCCAGCAGCCAGGTCGGGAGGGGTTTTACAGATGAGCAGTTCTTC.

The V call is TRBV20-1, the J call TRBJ2-2; D is perhaps TRBD1 (6 bases). The V end was cut by 2 bases, the J end by 3 bases, with 10 bases between. The CDR3 spans 14 residues. Germline CDR1 and CDR2: DFQATT and SNEGSKA (reference sequence). This CDR3 reads CSARYAGDTGELFF. The CDR3 nucleotides read TGCAGTGCTAGATATGCAGGGGACACCGGGGAGCTGTTTTTT.

Many counts were recorded for this clonotype. J is TRBJ2-4 and V is TRBV28; the match to TRBD2 covers 7 bases. CDR3 length: 15 amino acids. CDR1 and CDR2 from the germline V gene are MDHEN and SYDVKM. The V segment lost 5 bases and the J segment 8 bases; nucleotides outside the gene matches: 12. The CDR3 DNA reads TGTGCCAGCAGTAGCCCGCGACAAGGGAGGGACATTCAGTACTTC. This translates into CASSSPRQGRDIQYF.

The gene calls are TRBV28 and TRBJ2-1; 12 nucleotides align to TRBD2. The CDR3 consists of 14 residues. The V and J ends lost 6 bases and 5 bases, in that order; junction bases with no gene match: 2. Germline V gene lookup returns CDR1 MDHEN and CDR2 SYDVKM. This CDR3 is CASSGLAGHNEQFF. CDR3 DNA sequence: TGTGCCAGCAGCGGACTAGCGGGGCACAATGAGCAGTTCTTC.

This clonotype was counted a few times. One end of the junction is discordant with germline, which a read error may explain. V and J are TRBV3-1 and TRBJ1-1, with TRBD1 identical over 7 bases. The CDR3 loop spans 15 amino acids. Looked up from germline, CDR1 is LGHDT and CDR2 is YNNKEL (reference sequence). CDR3 bases: TGCGCCAGCAGCCACTTTGACAGGGCTGGTGGTGAAGCTTTCTTT. This translates into CASSHFDRAGGEAFF.

In this sample, this clonotype turned up many times. The rearrangement uses TRBV5-1 and TRBJ2-7, with TRBD2 matching 10 bases. The trim removed 7 bases at V and 7 bases at J, leaving 11 bases unmatched. The CDR3 is made up of 14 amino acids. Germline CDR1 is SGHRS and CDR2 is YFSETQ. The CDR3 nucleotides read TGCGCCAGCCGATCTAGCGGGAGTTCCGGGGAGCAGTACTTC. Translated, it gives CASRSSGSSGEQYF.

This clonotype was observed many times. The chain carries TRBV15 and TRBJ2-5; 7 bases align to TRBD1. The ends lost 3 bases at V and 7 bases at J; junction bases unmatched: 14. Germline lookup yields CDR1 LNHNV and CDR2 YYDKDF (reference sequence). The CDR3 is 16 amino acids. The CDR3 DNA is TGTGCCACCAGCAGGGGGACAGCTGAGGCGAGGGTGACCCAGTACTTC. Translating gives CATSRGTAEARVTQYF.

This clonotype was detected many times. The chain uses TRBV20-1 and TRBJ1-1; D perhaps matches TRBD1 (5 bases). Germline V gene sequence: CDR1 DFQATT, CDR2 SNEGSKA (reference sequence). This CDR3 comprises 17 residues. V was pared by 3 bases and J by 4 bases, with 24 bases between. This CDR3 is CSAREKGWRTRGTEAFF. The CDR3 DNA sequence: TGCAGTGCTAGGGAGAAGGGGTGGCGGACCCGGGGCACTGAAGCTTTCTTT.

For this clonotype: One base away lies a much larger clone, so this may be a sequencing read error. The chain recombines TRBV6-7 with TRBJ1-5; D call uncertain. TRBV6-7 qualifies as an ORF whose function is uncertain. The germline V and J ends were trimmed by 11 bases and 0 bases, with 14 bases remaining between them. This CDR3 is 14 amino acids long. Here the CDR3 reads CAAGRPISNQPQHF. The CDR3 coding sequence is TGTGCCGCCGGACGCCCGATTAGCAATCAGCCCCAGCATTTT.

This clonotype was counted ten times or more. The chain employs TRBV3-1 and TRBJ2-4, with D unresolved. V was cut by 0 bases and J by 5 bases, with 23 bases left in between. Per germline, CDR1 LGHDT and CDR2 YNNKEL (reference sequence). CDR3 length equals 19 residues. CDR3 DNA sequence: TGTGCCAGCAGCCAAGATCAAAACCCAGTTACAAGTCTAGAAAACATTCAGTACTTC. It yields the protein CASSQDQNPVTSLENIQYF.

This clonotype was seen repeatedly, ten times or more. This chain links TRBV29-1 with TRBJ1-1; 7 bases are shared with TRBD1. The CDR3 loop spans 16 amino acids. The germline V gene encodes CDR1 SQVTM and CDR2 ANQGSEA. J lost 5 bases, V lost 1 base, and 13 bases had no gene match. The CDR3 coding sequence is TGCAGCGTTGAAGCACCGGGACAGAATTTTTCAACTGAAGCTTTCTTT. It translates to CSVEAPGQNFSTEAFF.

V gene TRBV19 combines with J gene TRBJ2-3; tentative D call: TRBD1 (6 bases). V was pared by 0 bases and J by 5 bases, with 6 bases between. This CDR3 region has 13 residues. Germline values: CDR1 LNHDA, CDR2 SQIVND (reference sequence). CDR3 sequence (DNA): TGTGCCAGTAGTATAGACAGGGGAGATACGCAGTATTTT. Encoded protein: CASSIDRGDTQYF.

This clonotype came up many times. The V and J genes are TRBV7-8 and TRBJ2-1, with a tentative D call TRBD2 (5 bases). Germline-derived CDR1 and CDR2 are SGHVS and FQNEAQ. Trimming shortened V by 6 bases and J by 4 bases, and 7 bases separated the two germline ends. The CDR3 loop spans 12 amino acids. The CDR3 loop is CASSWTYNEQFF. The CDR3 coding sequence is TGTGCCAGCAGTTGGACTTACAATGAGCAGTTCTTC.

This clonotype was observed many times. The chain has TRBV18 and TRBJ1-1; D is unclear. V lost 6 bases to trimming and J lost 1 base, with 9 bases between them. Per germline, CDR1 KGHSH and CDR2 LQKENI. This CDR3 comprises 13 residues. Here the CDR3 reads CASSQQSNTEAFF. In nucleotides, the CDR3 is TGTGCCAGCTCGCAACAGTCGAACACTGAAGCTTTCTTT.

The V and J genes are TRBV6-5 and TRBJ2-3; weak D call: TRBD2 (6 bases). Germline V CDR1 and CDR2: MNHEY, SVGAGI. CDR3 length: 15 residues. The V end lost 2 bases, the J end lost 1 base, and 10 bases lay between the germline ends. The CDR3, as DNA: TGTGCCAGCAGTTACGGGCGGGGCCGCACAGATACGCAGTATTTT. Protein product: CASSYGRGRTDTQYF.

This clonotype was recorded at least ten times. CDR3 nucleotide sequence: TGTGCCAGCAGTCCCGTTACGGGCGGGCTAGGGACCACAGATACGCAGTATTTT. Residues: CASSPVTGGLGTTDTQYF. This chain uses TRBV27 with TRBJ2-3; the D gene could be TRBD1 or TRBD2 (5 bases each). Germline loops: CDR1 MNHEY, CDR2 SMNVEV (reference sequence). V lost 5 bases and J 2 bases, leaving 23 bases between the germline ends. The CDR3 runs to 18 residues.

This clonotype was counted many times. This chain connects TRBV20-1 to TRBJ1-5; a possible D gene is TRBD1 (6 bases). The germline gives CDR1 DFQATT, CDR2 SNEGSKA (reference sequence). The V end lost 3 bases, the J end lost 2 bases, and 11 bases lay between the germline ends. The CDR3 spans 14 residues. CDR3 amino acids: CSASGGGRNQPQHF. As DNA, the CDR3 is TGCAGTGCTAGTGGAGGGGGGCGCAATCAGCCCCAGCATTTT.